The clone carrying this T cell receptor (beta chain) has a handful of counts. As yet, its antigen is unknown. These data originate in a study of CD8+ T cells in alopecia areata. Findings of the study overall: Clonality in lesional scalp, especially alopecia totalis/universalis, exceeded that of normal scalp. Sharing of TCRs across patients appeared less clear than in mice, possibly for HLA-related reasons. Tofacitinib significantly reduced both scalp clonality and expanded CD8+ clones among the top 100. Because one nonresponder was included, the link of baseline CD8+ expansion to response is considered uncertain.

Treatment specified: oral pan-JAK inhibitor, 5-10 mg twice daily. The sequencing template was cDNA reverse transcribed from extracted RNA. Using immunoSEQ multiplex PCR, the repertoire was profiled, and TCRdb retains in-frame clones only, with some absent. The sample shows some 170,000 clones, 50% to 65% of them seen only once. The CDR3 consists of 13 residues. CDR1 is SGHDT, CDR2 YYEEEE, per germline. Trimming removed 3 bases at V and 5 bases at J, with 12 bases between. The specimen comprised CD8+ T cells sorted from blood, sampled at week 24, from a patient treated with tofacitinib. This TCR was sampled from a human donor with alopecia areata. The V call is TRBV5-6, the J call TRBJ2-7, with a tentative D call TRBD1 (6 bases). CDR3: CASSSGATHEQYF. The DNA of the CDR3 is TGTGCCAGCAGCTCAGGGGCGACGCACGAGCAGTACTTC.